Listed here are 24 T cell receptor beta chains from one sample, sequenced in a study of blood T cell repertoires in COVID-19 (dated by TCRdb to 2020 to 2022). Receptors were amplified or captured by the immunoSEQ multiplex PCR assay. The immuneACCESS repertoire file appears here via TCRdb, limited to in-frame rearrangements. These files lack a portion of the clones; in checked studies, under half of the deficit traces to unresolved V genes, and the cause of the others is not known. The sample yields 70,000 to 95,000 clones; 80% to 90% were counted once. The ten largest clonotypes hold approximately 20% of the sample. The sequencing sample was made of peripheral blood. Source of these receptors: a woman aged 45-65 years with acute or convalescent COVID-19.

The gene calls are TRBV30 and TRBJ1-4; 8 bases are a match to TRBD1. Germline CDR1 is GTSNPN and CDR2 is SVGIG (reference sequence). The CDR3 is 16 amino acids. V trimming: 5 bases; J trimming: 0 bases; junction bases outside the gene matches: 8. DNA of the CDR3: TGTGCCTGGTCCCGGGACAGGACAGCAACTAATGAAAAACTGTTTTTT. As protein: CAWSRDRTATNEKLFF.

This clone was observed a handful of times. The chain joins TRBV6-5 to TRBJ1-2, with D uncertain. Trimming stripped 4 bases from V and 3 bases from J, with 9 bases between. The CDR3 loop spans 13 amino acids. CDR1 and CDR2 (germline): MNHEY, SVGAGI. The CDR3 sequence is CASSSSGYYGYTF. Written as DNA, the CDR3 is TGTGCCAGCAGTTCCAGCGGCTACTATGGCTACACCTTC.

CDR3 in amino acids: CASSPFGRESYEQYF. In DNA, the CDR3 is TGTGCCAGCAGCCCCTTCGGGCGGGAGTCCTACGAGCAGTACTTC. J is TRBJ2-7 and V is TRBV7-8, with TRBD2 matching over 7 bases. V gave up 5 bases and J gave up 1 base; unmatched junction bases: 8. CDR1 is SGHVS and CDR2 is FQNEAQ in the germline V gene. CDR3 length: 15 residues.

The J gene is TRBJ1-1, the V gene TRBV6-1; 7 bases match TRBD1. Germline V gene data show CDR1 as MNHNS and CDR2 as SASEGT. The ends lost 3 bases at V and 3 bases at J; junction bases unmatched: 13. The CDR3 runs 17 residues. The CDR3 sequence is CASSDQMKTGKDTEAFF. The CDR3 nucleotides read TGTGCCAGCAGTGATCAGATGAAGACAGGGAAAGACACTGAAGCTTTCTTT.

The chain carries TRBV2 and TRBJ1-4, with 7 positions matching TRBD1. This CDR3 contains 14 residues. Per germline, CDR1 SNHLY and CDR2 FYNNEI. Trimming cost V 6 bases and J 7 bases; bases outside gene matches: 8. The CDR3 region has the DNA TGTGCCAGCAGATACAGGGGTCATGGTGAAAAACTGTTTTTT. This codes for CASRYRGHGEKLFF.

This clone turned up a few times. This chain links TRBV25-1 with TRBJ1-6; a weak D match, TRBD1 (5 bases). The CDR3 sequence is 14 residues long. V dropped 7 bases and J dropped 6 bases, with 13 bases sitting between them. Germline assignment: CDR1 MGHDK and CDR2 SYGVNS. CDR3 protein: CASTNRSPNSPLHF. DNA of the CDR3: TGTGCCAGCACTAACAGGAGTCCTAATTCACCCCTCCACTTT.

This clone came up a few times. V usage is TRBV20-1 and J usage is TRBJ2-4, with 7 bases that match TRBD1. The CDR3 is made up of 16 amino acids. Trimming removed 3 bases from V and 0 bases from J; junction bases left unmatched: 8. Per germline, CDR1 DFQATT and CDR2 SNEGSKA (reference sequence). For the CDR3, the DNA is TGCAGTGCTAGTGCGAACAGGGGCCGAGCCAAAAACATTCAGTACTTC. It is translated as CSASANRGRAKNIQYF.

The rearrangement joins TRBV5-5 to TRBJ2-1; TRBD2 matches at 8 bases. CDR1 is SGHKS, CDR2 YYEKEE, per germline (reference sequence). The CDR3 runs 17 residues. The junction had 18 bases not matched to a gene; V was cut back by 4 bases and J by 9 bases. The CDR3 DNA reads TGTGCCAGCAGCCCCCGTGGTGCGGGGGGCCTTCGTGGTGAGCAGTTCTTC. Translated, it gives CASSPRGAGGLRGEQFF.

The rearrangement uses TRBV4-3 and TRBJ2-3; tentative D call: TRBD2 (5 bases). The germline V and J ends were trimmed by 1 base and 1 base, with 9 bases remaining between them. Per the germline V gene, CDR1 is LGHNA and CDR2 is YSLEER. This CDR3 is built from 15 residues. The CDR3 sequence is CASSQGNSGTDTQYF. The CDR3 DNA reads TGCGCCAGCAGCCAAGGCAATAGCGGCACAGATACGCAGTATTTT.

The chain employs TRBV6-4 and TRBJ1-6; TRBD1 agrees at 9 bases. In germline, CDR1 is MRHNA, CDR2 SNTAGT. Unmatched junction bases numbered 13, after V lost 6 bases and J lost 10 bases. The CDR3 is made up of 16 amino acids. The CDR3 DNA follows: TGTGCCAGCAGGCGGACAGGGGCCGGACGAGACTCACCCCTCCACTTT. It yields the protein CASRRTGAGRDSPLHF.

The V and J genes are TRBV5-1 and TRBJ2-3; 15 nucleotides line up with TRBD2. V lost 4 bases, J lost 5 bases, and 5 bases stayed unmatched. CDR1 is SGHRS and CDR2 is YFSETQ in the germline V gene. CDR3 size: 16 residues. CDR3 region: CASSIGTSGGKDTQYF. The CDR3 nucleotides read TGCGCCAGCAGCATCGGGACTAGCGGGGGGAAAGATACGCAGTATTTT.

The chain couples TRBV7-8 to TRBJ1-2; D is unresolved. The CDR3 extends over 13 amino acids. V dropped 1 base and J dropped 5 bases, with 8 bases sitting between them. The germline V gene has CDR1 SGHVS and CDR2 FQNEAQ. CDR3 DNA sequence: TGTGCCAGCAGCTTAGATGGGCAGTATGGCTACACCTTC. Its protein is CASSLDGQYGYTF.

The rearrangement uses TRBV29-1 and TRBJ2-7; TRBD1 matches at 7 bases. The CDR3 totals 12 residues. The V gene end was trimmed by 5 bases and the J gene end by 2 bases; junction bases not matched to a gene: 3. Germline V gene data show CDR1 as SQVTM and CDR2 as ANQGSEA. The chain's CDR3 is CSVRTGTYEQYF. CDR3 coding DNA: TGCAGCGTTCGGACAGGAACCTACGAGCAGTACTTC.

CDR3 sequence reads: CSVVRVGTGELFF. As DNA, the CDR3 is TGCAGCGTTGTCAGGGTCGGCACCGGGGAGCTGTTTTTT. This rearrangement joins TRBV29-1 to TRBJ2-2; D might be TRBD1 (5 bases). V lost 4 bases, J lost 4 bases, and 10 bases lay in between. The germline V gene has CDR1 SQVTM and CDR2 ANQGSEA. The CDR3 length is 13 residues.

CDR3 coding DNA: TGTGCCAGCAGTTACTACCAGGGGGCCAATGAGCAGTTCTTC. Protein product: CASSYYQGANEQFF. The V and J genes are TRBV6-5 and TRBJ2-1, with TRBD1 identical over 8 bases. V lost 1 base, J lost 6 bases, and 2 bases stayed unmatched. This CDR3 has 14 residues. The germline V gene encodes CDR1 MNHEY and CDR2 SVGAGI.

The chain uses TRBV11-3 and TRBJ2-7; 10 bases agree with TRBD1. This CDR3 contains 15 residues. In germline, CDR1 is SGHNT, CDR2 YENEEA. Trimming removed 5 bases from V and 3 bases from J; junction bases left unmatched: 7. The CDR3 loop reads CASSRGGTGDYEQYF. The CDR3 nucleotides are TGTGCCAGCAGCCGAGGGGGGACAGGGGACTACGAGCAGTACTTC.

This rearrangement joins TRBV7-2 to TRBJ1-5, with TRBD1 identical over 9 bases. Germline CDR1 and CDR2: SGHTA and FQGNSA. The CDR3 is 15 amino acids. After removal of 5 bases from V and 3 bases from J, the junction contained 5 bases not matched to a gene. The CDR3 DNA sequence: TGTGCCAGCAGCCCGGGGACAGGGAACAATCAGCCCCAGCATTTT. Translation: CASSPGTGNNQPQHF.

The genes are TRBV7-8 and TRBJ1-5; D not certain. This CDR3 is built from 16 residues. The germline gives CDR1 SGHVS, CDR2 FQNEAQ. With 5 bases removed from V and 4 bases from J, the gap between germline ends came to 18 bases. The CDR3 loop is CASSLGFRGKNQPQHF. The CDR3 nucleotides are TGTGCCAGCAGCCTCGGGTTTCGGGGAAAGAATCAGCCCCAGCATTTT.

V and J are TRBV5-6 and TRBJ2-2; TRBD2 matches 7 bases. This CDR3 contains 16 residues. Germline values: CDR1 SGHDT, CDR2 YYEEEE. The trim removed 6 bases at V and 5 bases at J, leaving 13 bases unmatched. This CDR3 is CASTNWAGVMTGELFF. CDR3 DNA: TGTGCCAGCACTAACTGGGCGGGGGTGATGACCGGGGAGCTGTTTTTT.

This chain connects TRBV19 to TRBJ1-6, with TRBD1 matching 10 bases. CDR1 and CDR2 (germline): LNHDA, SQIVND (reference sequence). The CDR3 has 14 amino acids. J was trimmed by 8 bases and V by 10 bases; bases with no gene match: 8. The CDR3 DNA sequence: TGTGCCAAGAGAACCGGGACAGGGGATTCACCCCTCCACTTT. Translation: CAKRTGTGDSPLHF.

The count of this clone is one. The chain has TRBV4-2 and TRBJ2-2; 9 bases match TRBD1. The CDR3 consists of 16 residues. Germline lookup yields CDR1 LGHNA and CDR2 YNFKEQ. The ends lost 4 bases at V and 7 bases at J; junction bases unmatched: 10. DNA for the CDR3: TGTGCCAGCAGCCGGGCGGGACAGGGAAGGAGCGGGGAGCTGTTTTTT. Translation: CASSRAGQGRSGELFF.

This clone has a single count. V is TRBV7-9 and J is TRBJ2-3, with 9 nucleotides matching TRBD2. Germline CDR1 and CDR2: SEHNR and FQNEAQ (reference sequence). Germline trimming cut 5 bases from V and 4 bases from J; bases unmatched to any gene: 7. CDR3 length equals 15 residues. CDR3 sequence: CASSVSRTSADTQYF. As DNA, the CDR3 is TGTGCCAGCAGCGTCAGTCGGACTAGCGCAGATACGCAGTATTTT.

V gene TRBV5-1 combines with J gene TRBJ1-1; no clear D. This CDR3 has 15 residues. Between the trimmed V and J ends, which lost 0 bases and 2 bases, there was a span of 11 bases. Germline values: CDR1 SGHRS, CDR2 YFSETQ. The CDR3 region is CASSLDGNANTEAFF. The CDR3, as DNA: TGCGCCAGCAGCTTGGATGGCAATGCAAACACTGAAGCTTTCTTT.

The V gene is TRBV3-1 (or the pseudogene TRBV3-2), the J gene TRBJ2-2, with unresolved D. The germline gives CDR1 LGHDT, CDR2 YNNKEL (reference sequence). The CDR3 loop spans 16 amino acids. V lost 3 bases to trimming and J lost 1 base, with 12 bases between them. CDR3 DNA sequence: TGTGCCAGCAGCCACCGACTTGCGGTGAACACCGGGGAGCTGTTTTTT. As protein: CASSHRLAVNTGELFF.